These T cell receptor beta chains were read from a single sample in a study of control samples from healthy donors and cancer patients. Sequencing was performed with immunoSEQ multiplex PCR; in TCRdb, only in-frame clones are kept and a portion is missing. The repertoire includes 85,000 to 90,000 clones, 85% of them detected once, and over 2% sits in the top ten. Input material: blood. The receptors stem from a woman in her forties in good health. Each CDR3 is given with its conserved first and last residue. A D gene is named only where the DNA matches it firmly. Size values are once, few and many counts, or a class for expanded clones, and some rows have none.

V: TRBV5-1
J: TRBJ2-2
size: once
D: TRBD2
CDR3: CASSLRAGDTGELFF
DNA: TGCGCCAGCAGCTTGAGAGCGGGGGACACCGGGGAGCTGTTTTTT

V: TRBV6-5
J: TRBJ1-2
size: NA
D: TRBD1
CDR3: CASREDRGDYGYTF
DNA: TGTGCCAGCAGGGAGGACAGGGGGGACTATGGCTACACCTTC

V: TRBV20-1
J: TRBJ2-1
size: few
D: NA
CDR3: CSASPAQGLVYNEQFF
DNA: TGCAGTGCTAGTCCCGCTCAGGGTTTAGTTTACAATGAGCAGTTCTTC

V: TRBV6-2/TRBV6-3
J: TRBJ2-3
size: NA
D: TRBD2
CDR3: CASSQRGGVTDTQYF
DNA: TGTGCCAGCAGCCAGCGGGGGGGTGTTACAGATACGCAGTATTTT

V: TRBV30
J: TRBJ1-6
size: few
D: NA
CDR3: CAWGPSDRRNSPLHF
DNA: TGTGCCTGGGGCCCATCCGATCGGCGTAATTCACCCCTCCACTTT

V: TRBV24-1
J: TRBJ1-5
size: NA
D: NA
CDR3: CATSGGRRDGNQPQHF
DNA: TGTGCCACCAGTGGGGGGAGAAGGGATGGCAATCAGCCCCAGCATTTT

V: TRBV3-1/TRBV3-2
J: TRBJ2-5
size: NA
D: NA
CDR3: CASSQASGAQYF
DNA: TGTGCCAGCAGCCAAGCCTCCGGGGCCCAGTACTTC

V: TRBV9
J: TRBJ2-4
size: NA
D: TRBD1
CDR3: CASSVDPGQQNIQYF
DNA: TGTGCCAGCAGCGTAGATCCGGGACAGCAAAACATTCAGTACTTC

V: TRBV7-2
J: TRBJ2-1
size: NA
D: NA
CDR3: CASSPVGGWSYNEQFF
DNA: TGTGCCAGCAGCCCTGTTGGGGGCTGGTCCTACAATGAGCAGTTCTTC

V: TRBV14
J: TRBJ2-6
size: NA
D: TRBD1
CDR3: CASSQVRDSLLSGANVLTF
DNA: TGTGCCAGCAGCCAAGTCCGGGACAGCCTACTCTCTGGGGCCAACGTCCTGACTTTC

V: TRBV5-1
J: TRBJ1-3
size: NA
D: TRBD1
CDR3: CASSAPGQGASYSGNTIYF
DNA: TGCGCCAGCAGCGCCCCGGGACAGGGGGCTTCTTACTCTGGAAACACCATATATTTT

V: TRBV3-1/TRBV3-2
J: TRBJ1-1
size: NA
D: NA
CDR3: CASSRDVEPLNTEAFF
DNA: TGTGCCAGCAGCCGAGACGTAGAACCCTTGAACACTGAAGCTTTCTTT

V: TRBV25-1
J: TRBJ1-1
size: NA
D: NA
CDR3: CASSEVGDAEAFF
DNA: TGTGCCAGCAGTGAGGTGGGCGACGCTGAAGCTTTCTTT

V: TRBV6-2/TRBV6-3
J: TRBJ2-7
size: NA
D: TRBD2
CDR3: CASSSLGTSGSYEQYF
DNA: TGTGCCAGCAGTTCACTAGGGACTAGCGGAAGCTACGAGCAGTACTTC

V: TRBV4-3
J: TRBJ2-7
size: NA
D: TRBD2
CDR3: CASSPGLAYEQYF
DNA: TGCGCCAGCAGTCCCGGACTAGCCTACGAGCAGTACTTC

V: TRBV29-1
J: TRBJ2-7
size: NA
D: NA
CDR3: CSVLPSDTYEQYF
DNA: TGCAGCGTCCTGCCCTCGGACACCTACGAGCAGTACTTC

V: TRBV29-1
J: TRBJ1-1
size: NA
D: NA
CDR3: CSSTENTEAFF
DNA: TGCAGTTCGACGGAAAACACTGAAGCTTTCTTT